Listed below are T cell receptor beta chains from one sample, sequenced in a study of blood T cell repertoires in COVID-19. Libraries were prepared by immunoSEQ multiplex PCR; TCRdb keeps only in-frame clonotypes and omits some of them. Of roughly 250,000 clones listed, about nine tenths were seen once; the top ten hold less than 0.9%. Sample: PBMCs or T cells enriched from blood (not recorded which). All receptors derive from a man in his fifties or sixties who had been exposed to COVID-19. Both conserved end residues are part of each CDR3. The order of the fields is D gene, J gene, clone size, V gene, CDR3 protein, CDR3 DNA. D genes are given only for firm matches. The size field is filled for only some rows; it gives once, few, many or a size class.

NA,TRBJ2-1,NA,TRBV18,CASSPNSNNEQFF,TGTGCCAGCTCACCGAACTCAAACAATGAGCAGTTCTTC
NA,TRBJ1-1,NA,TRBV19,CASSLQRGADTEAFF,TGTGCCAGTAGTCTTCAACGGGGGGCTGACACTGAAGCTTTCTTT
NA,TRBJ2-2,NA,TRBV5-6,CASSLTGAGELFF,TGTGCCAGCAGCCTCACGGGGGCCGGGGAGCTGTTTTTT
NA,TRBJ1-2,NA,TRBV7-9,CASSPKSGRPNYGYTF,TGTGCCAGCAGCCCAAAGTCAGGCCGTCCGAACTATGGCTACACCTTC
NA,TRBJ2-1,NA,TRBV6-5,CASSYRRVGGSEQFF,TGTGCCAGCAGTTACAGGAGGGTTGGTGGGAGTGAGCAGTTCTTC
NA,TRBJ2-2,NA,TRBV5-1,CASSLRVASNRAGELFF,TGCGCCAGCAGCTTAAGGGTGGCTAGCAATCGGGCCGGGGAGCTGTTTTTT
TRBD1,TRBJ1-4,NA,TRBV15,CATSAPGQGATNEKLFF,TGTGCCACCAGCGCTCCGGGACAGGGTGCAACTAATGAAAAACTGTTTTTT
TRBD1,TRBJ1-1,NA,TRBV5-1,CASSSDRVSWLNTEAFF,TGCGCCAGCAGCTCGGACAGGGTATCGTGGTTGAACACTGAAGCTTTCTTT
TRBD1,TRBJ1-2,NA,TRBV9,CASSPQDRGGYGYTF,TGTGCCAGCAGCCCCCAAGACAGGGGAGGTTATGGCTACACCTTC
NA,TRBJ1-4,NA,TRBV28,CASSLTATNEKLFF,TGTGCCAGCAGTTTAACAGCAACTAATGAAAAACTGTTTTTT
TRBD2,TRBJ2-5,NA,TRBV29-1,CSVEERASGSYFQETQYF,TGCAGCGTTGAAGAAAGGGCTAGCGGGAGTTATTTCCAAGAGACCCAGTACTTC
NA,TRBJ2-1,NA,TRBV5-5,CASSLGAGQYNEQFF,TGTGCCAGCAGCTTGGGGGCGGGGCAGTACAATGAGCAGTTCTTC
NA,TRBJ1-5,once,TRBV2,CASSTTGKNQPQHF,TGTGCCAGCAGTACCACGGGGAAAAATCAGCCCCAGCATTTT
NA,TRBJ1-1,NA,TRBV6-4,CASRAGRMNTEAFF,TGTGCCAGCCGAGCAGGGAGGATGAACACTGAAGCTTTCTTT
NA,TRBJ1-1,NA,TRBV29-1,CSVERNSQAFF,TGCAGCGTTGAAAGGAACAGCCAAGCTTTCTTT
TRBD1,TRBJ1-6,NA,TRBV28,CASRLPGQVYNSPLHF,TGTGCCAGCAGGTTGCCGGGACAGGTCTATAATTCACCCCTCCACTTT
NA,TRBJ1-1,NA,TRBV13,CASSLRGNTEAFF,TGTGCCAGCAGCTTACGGGGTAACACTGAAGCTTTCTTT
NA,TRBJ2-5,NA,TRBV11-2,CASSLSVQAETQYF,TGTGCCAGCAGCCTTTCGGTCCAAGCGGAGACCCAGTACTTC
NA,TRBJ2-3,NA,TRBV19,CASSNWASGTDTQYF,TGTGCCAGTAGCAATTGGGCTAGCGGCACAGATACGCAGTATTTT
NA,TRBJ2-1,NA,TRBV2,CASSGQESSYNEQFF,TGTGCCAGCAGTGGACAGGAGAGCTCCTACAATGAGCAGTTCTTC
NA,TRBJ2-5,NA,TRBV5-5,CASSLSRGIEVQYF,TGTGCCAGCAGCTTGAGTAGGGGGATAGAGGTCCAGTACTTC
NA,TRBJ2-5,NA,TRBV9,CASNEGAGQETQYF,TGTGCCAGCAACGAAGGGGCGGGGCAAGAGACCCAGTACTTC
NA,TRBJ1-3,NA,TRBV19,CASSIGGDGNTIYF,TGTGCCAGTTCAATCGGTGGAGATGGAAACACCATATATTTT
NA,TRBJ1-5,NA,TRBV6-5,CARGMGFTGQPQHF,TGTGCCAGAGGGATGGGTTTTACAGGTCAGCCCCAGCATTTT
TRBD2,TRBJ2-3,NA,TRBV19,CASSSPREAGGYTDTQYF,TGTGCCAGTAGTAGCCCTAGAGAGGCGGGGGGATACACAGATACGCAGTATTTT
NA,TRBJ1-1,NA,TRBV19,CASSGRMNTEAFF,TGTGCCAGTAGTGGCCGAATGAACACTGAAGCTTTCTTT
TRBD2,TRBJ2-1,NA,TRBV14,CASSPGLAGVNEQFF,TGTGCCAGCAGCCCAGGACTAGCGGGTGTCAATGAGCAGTTCTTC
TRBD1,TRBJ1-1,NA,TRBV24-1,CATSDSGQGRTEAFF,TGTGCCACCAGTGATTCAGGACAGGGGCGCACTGAAGCTTTCTTT
TRBD1,TRBJ1-1,NA,TRBV9,CASSAREGTATEAFF,TGTGCCAGCAGCGCCCGAGAGGGGACAGCAACTGAAGCTTTCTTT
TRBD2,TRBJ2-3,NA,TRBV24-1,CAVGGLAGGQRVTDTQYF,TGTGCCGTCGGGGGACTAGCGGGAGGGCAGCGGGTCACAGATACGCAGTATTTT
NA,TRBJ2-1,NA,TRBV12-3/TRBV12-4,CASSFTGTNEQFF,TGTGCCAGCAGTTTTACCGGGACTAATGAGCAGTTCTTC
TRBD1,TRBJ1-2,NA,TRBV7-6,CASSLTGAGYGYTF,TGTGCCAGCAGCTTGACAGGGGCGGGCTATGGCTACACCTTC
TRBD2,TRBJ2-2,NA,TRBV7-6,CASSLDSGLAGGRGTGELFF,TGTGCCAGCAGCTTAGATTCGGGACTAGCGGGGGGACGAGGCACCGGGGAGCTGTTTTTT